Given below is one TCR beta chain in context. What it binds is unknown. The data were produced by immunoSEQ multiplex PCR, yet TCRdb's version contains in-frame clones alone and is incomplete. The sample lists 90,000 to 140,000 clones; 90% were seen once. The time point denotes: after dendritic cell vaccination, including at tumor progression/relapse. Patients had residual fresh-frozen tumor tissue and more than two years of survival data. The source of the sample is a study of glioma-infiltrating T cells after dendritic cell vaccination. Regarding the study as a whole: Higher TCR clonality did not directly relate to longer survival.

The CDR3 is 15 residues long. Germline CDR1 is SEHNR and CDR2 is FQNEAQ (reference sequence). V lost 1 base, J lost 7 bases, and 6 bases stayed unmatched. Sequenced here: blood, sampled after dendritic cell vaccination. This chain connects TRBV7-9 to TRBJ1-2; 10 positions agree with TRBD1. The TCR was taken from a human donor with glioblastoma. The CDR3 here is CASSLDTGTGAGYTF. The CDR3 bases are TGTGCCAGCAGCTTAGATACCGGGACAGGGGCTGGCTACACCTTC.